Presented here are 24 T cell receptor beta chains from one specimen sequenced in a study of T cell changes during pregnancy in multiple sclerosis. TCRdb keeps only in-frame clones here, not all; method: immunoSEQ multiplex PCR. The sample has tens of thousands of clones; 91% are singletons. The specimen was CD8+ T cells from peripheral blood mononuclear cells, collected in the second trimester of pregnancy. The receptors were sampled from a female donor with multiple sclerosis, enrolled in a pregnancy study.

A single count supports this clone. The CDR3 loop is CASSPPGLAATYNEQFF. The CDR3 nucleotides are TGTGCCAGCTCACCACCCGGGCTAGCGGCCACCTACAATGAGCAGTTCTTC. The chain joins TRBV18 to TRBJ2-1; 7 bases are a match to TRBD2. V shed 0 bases, J shed 2 bases, and the junction held 7 bases outside the gene matches. Germline loops: CDR1 KGHSH, CDR2 LQKENI. The CDR3 covers 17 residues.

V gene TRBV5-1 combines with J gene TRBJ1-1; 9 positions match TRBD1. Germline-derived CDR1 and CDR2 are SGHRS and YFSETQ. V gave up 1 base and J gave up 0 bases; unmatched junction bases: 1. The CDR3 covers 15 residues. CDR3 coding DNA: TGCGCCAGCAGCTTGACAGGGGGCCTGAACACTGAAGCTTTCTTT. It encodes CASSLTGGLNTEAFF.

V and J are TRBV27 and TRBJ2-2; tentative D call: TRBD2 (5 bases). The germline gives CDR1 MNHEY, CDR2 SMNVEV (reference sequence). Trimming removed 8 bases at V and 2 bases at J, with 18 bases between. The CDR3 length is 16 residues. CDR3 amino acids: CASSSLGRSNTGELFF. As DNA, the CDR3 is TGTGCCAGCTCATCCTTAGGGAGATCAAACACCGGGGAGCTGTTTTTT.

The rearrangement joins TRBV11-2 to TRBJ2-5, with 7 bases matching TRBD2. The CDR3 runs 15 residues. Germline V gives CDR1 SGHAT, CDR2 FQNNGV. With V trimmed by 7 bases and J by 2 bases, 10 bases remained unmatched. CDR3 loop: CASKPYSGFQETQYF. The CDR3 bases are TGTGCCAGCAAACCTTATAGCGGGTTTCAAGAGACCCAGTACTTC.

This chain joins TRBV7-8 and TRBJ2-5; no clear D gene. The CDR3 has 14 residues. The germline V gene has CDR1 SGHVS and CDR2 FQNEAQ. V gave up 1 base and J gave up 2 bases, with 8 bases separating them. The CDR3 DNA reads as TGTGCCAGCAGCTTAGGGGCAGATCAAGAGACCCAGTACTTC. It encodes CASSLGADQETQYF.

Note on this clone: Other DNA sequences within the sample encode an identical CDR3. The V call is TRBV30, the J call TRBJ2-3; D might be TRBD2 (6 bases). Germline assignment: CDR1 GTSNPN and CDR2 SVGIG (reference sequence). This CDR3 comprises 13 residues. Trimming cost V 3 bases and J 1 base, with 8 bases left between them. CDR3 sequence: CAWSGGGTDTQYF. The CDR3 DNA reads TGTGCCTGGAGCGGAGGGGGCACAGATACGCAGTATTTT.

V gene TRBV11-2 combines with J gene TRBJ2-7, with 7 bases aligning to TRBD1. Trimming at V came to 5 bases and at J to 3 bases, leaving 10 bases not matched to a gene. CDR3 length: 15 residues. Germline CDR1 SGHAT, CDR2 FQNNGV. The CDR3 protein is CASSAPGTENYEQYF. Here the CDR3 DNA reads TGTGCCAGCAGCGCCCCCGGGACAGAGAACTACGAGCAGTACTTC.

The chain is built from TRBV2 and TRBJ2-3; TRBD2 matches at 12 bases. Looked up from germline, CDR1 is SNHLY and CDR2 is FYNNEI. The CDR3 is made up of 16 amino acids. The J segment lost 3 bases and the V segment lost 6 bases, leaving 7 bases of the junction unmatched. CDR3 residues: CASRPDTSGRTDTQYF. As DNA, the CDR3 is TGTGCCAGCAGACCCGATACTAGCGGGAGGACAGATACGCAGTATTTT. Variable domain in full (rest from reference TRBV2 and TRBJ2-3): EPEVTQTPSHQVTQMGQEVILRCVPISNHLYFYWYRQILGQKVEFLVSFYNNEISEKSEIFDDQFSVERPDGSNFTLKIRSTKLEDSAMYFCASRPDTSGRTDTQYFGPGTRLTVL.

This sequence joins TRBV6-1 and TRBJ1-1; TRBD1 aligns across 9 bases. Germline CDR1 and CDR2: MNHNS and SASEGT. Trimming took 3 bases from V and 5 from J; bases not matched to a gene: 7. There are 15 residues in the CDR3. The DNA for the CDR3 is TGTGCCAGCAGTGACCCCGGGACAGGGCGGACTGAAGCTTTCTTT. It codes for CASSDPGTGRTEAFF.

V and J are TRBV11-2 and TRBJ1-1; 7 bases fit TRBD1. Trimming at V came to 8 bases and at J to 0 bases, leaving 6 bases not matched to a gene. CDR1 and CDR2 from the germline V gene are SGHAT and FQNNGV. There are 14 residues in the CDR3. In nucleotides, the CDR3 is TGTGCCAGCGGGACAGAAACCATGAACACTGAAGCTTTCTTT. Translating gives CASGTETMNTEAFF.

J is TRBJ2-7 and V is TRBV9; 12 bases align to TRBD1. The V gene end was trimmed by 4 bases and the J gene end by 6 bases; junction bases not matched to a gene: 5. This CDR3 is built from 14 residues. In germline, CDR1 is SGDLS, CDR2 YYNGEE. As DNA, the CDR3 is TGTGCCAGCAGCCCCGGGACAGGGGGCCTCGAGCAGTACTTC. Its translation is CASSPGTGGLEQYF.

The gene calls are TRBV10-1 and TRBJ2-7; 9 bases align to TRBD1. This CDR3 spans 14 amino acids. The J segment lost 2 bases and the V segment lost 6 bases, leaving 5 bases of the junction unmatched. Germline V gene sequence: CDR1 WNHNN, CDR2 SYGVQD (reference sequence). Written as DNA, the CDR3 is TGCGCCAGCAGCCCCGGGACAGGGCCCTACGAGCAGTACTTC. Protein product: CASSPGTGPYEQYF.

CDR3 protein: CASSLEWQGGYTF. In DNA, the CDR3 is TGTGCCAGCAGCTTAGAGTGGCAGGGAGGCTACACCTTC. The chain uses TRBV11-2 and TRBJ1-2; TRBD1 might be the D (5 bases). Germline V lookup: CDR1 SGHAT, CDR2 FQNNGV. Trimming removed 0 bases at V and 8 bases at J, with 10 bases between. The CDR3 covers 13 residues.

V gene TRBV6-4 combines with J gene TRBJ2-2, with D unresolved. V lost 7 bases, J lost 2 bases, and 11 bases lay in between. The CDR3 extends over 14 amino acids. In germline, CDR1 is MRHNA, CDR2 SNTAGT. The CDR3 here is CASKDSRNTGELFF. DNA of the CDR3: TGTGCCAGCAAGGATAGCAGAAACACCGGGGAGCTGTTTTTT.

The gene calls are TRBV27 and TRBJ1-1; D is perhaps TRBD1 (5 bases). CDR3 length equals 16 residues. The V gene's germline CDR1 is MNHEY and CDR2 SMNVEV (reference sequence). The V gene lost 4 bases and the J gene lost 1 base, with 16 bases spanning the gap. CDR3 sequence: CASSSGVLGPNTEAFF. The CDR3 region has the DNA TGTGCCAGCAGTTCTGGGGTATTGGGGCCGAACACTGAAGCTTTCTTT.

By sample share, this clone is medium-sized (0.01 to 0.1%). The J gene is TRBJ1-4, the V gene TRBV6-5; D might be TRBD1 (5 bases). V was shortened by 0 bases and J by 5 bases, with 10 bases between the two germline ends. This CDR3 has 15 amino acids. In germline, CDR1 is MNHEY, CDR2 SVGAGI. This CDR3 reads CASSYSDGGNEKLFF. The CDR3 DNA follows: TGTGCCAGCAGTTACTCCGATGGGGGGAATGAAAAACTGTTTTTT.

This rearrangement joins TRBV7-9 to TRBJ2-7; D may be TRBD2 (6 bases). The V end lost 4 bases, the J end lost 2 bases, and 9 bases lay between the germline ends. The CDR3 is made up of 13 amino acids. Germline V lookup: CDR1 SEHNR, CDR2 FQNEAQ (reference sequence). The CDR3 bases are TGTGCCAGCAGCTCGGGACTCGCCTACGAGCAGTACTTC. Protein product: CASSSGLAYEQYF.

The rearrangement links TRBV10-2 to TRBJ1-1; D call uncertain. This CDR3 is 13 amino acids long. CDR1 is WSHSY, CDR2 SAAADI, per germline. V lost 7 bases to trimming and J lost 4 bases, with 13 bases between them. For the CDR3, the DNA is TGCGCCAGCAATTCGAGTCCGGGCACTGAAGCTTTCTTT. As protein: CASNSSPGTEAFF.

The CDR3 DNA sequence: TGTGCCACCAGCAGGACAGCTAGCAATCAGCCCCAGCATTTT. The encoded protein is CATSRTASNQPQHF. The chain combines TRBV15 with TRBJ1-5, with D perhaps TRBD1 (5 bases). CDR1 and CDR2 from the germline V gene are LNHNV and YYDKDF (reference sequence). This CDR3 is built from 14 residues. Trimming removed 3 bases at V and 0 bases at J, with 6 bases between.

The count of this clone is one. CDR3 in DNA: TGTGCCAGAAGCTTAGCGACCTGGAACACTGAAGCTTTCTTT. Its translation: CARSLATWNTEAFF. V gene TRBV5-3 combines with J gene TRBJ1-1; D remains unclear. TRBV5-3 is recorded as an ORF, its role being uncertain. This CDR3 comprises 14 residues. V shed 2 bases and J shed 1 base, with 9 bases lying between them.

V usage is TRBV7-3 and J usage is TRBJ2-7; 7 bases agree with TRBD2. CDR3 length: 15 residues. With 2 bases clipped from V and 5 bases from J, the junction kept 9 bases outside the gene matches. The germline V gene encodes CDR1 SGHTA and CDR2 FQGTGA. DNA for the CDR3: TGTGCCAGCAGCTTACGAGCGGGGCGACCCGACGAGCAGTACTTC. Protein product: CASSLRAGRPDEQYF.

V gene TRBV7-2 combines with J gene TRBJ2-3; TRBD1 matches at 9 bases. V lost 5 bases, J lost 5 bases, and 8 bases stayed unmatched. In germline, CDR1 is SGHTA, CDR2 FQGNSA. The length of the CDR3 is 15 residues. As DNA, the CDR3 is TGTGCCAGCAGCCACATGACAGGGGGGGGAGATACGCAGTATTTT. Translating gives CASSHMTGGGDTQYF. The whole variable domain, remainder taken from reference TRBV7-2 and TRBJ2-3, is GAGVSQSPSNKVTEKGKDVELRCDPISGHTALYWYRQSLGQGLEFLIYFQGNSAPDKSGLPSDRFSAERTGGSVSTLTIQRTQQEDSAVYLCASSHMTGGGDTQYFGPGTRLTVL.

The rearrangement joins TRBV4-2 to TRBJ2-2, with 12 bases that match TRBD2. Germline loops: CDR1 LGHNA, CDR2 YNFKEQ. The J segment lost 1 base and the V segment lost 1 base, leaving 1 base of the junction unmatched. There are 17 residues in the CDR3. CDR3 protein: CASSQATSGGNTGELFF. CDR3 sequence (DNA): TGTGCCAGCAGCCAAGCGACTAGCGGGGGGAACACCGGGGAGCTGTTTTTT.

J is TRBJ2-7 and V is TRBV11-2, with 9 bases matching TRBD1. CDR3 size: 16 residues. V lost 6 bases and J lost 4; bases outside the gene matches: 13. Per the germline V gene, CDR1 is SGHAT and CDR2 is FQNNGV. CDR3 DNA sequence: TGTGCCAGCAGGCTGGCCGGGACAGGGAACAGGTACGAGCAGTACTTC. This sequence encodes CASRLAGTGNRYEQYF.